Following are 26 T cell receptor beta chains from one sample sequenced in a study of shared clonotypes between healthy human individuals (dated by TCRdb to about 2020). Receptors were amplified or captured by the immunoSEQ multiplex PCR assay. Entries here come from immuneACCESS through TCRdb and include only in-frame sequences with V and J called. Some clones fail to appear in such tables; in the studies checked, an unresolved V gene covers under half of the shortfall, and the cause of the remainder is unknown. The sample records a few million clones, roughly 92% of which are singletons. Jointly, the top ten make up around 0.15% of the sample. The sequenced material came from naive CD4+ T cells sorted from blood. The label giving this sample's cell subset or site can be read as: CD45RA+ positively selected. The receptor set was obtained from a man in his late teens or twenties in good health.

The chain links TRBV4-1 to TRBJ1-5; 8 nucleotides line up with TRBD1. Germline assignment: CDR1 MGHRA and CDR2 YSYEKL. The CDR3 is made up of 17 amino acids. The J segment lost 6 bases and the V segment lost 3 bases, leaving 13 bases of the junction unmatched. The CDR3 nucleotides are TGCGCCAGCAGCCAGGGATTACAGGGGGTTTCGGGTCAGCCCCAGCATTTT. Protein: CASSQGLQGVSGQPQHF.

Here the CDR3 reads CATNTAGMGQPQHF. The CDR3 DNA reads TGTGCGACAAATACGGCGGGGATGGGTCAGCCCCAGCATTTT. This chain joins TRBV19 and TRBJ1-5, with D unresolved. CDR1 and CDR2 from the germline V gene are LNHDA and SQIVND (reference sequence). The CDR3 is made up of 14 amino acids.

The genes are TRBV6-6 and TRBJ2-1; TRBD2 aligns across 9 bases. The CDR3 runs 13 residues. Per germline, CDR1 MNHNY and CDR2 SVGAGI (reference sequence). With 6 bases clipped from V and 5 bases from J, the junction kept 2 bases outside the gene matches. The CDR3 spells CASRLAGDNEQFF. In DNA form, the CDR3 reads TGTGCCAGCAGATTAGCGGGGGACAATGAGCAGTTCTTC.

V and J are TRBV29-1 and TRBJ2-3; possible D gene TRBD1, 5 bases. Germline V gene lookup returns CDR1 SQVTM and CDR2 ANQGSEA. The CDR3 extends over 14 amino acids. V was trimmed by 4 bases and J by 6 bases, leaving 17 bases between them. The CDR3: CSVGRASKGDTQYF. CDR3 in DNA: TGCAGCGTTGGGAGAGCTTCAAAGGGGGATACGCAGTATTTT.

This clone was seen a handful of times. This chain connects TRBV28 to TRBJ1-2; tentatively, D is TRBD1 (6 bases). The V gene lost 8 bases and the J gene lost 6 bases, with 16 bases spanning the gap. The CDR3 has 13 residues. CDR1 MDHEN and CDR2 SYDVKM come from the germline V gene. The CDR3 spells CASVGGRSDGYTF. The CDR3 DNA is TGTGCCAGCGTCGGGGGGCGCAGCGATGGCTACACCTTC.

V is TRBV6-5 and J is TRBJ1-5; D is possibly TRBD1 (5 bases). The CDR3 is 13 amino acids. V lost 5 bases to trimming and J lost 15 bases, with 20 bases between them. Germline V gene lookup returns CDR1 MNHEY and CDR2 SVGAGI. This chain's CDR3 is CASSEDRLRDGHF. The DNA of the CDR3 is TGTGCCAGCAGTGAAGACCGTCTTAGGGACGGGCATTTT.

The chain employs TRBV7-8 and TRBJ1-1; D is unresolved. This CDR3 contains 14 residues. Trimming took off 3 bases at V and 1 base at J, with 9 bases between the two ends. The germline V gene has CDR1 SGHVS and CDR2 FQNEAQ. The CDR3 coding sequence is TGTGCCAGCAGCTTCTCCGGCGGGAACACTGAAGCTTTCTTT. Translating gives CASSFSGGNTEAFF.

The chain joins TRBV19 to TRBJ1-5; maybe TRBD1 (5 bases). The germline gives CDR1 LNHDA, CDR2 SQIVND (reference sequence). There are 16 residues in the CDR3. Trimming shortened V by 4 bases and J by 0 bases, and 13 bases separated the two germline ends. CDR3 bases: TGTGCCAGTAGTACCGACGGGACGGCTAGCAATCAGCCCCAGCATTTT. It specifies CASSTDGTASNQPQHF.

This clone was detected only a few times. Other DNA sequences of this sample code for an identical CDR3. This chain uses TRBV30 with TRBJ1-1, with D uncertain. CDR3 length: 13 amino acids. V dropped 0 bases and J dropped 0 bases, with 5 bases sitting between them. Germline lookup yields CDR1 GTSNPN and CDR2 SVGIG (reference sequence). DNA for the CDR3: TGTGCCTGGAGTGTGGGGATGAACACTGAAGCTTTCTTT. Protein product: CAWSVGMNTEAFF. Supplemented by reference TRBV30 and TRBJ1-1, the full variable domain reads SQTIHQWPATLVQPVGSPLSLECTVEGTSNPNLYWYRQAAGRGLQLLFYSVGIGQISSEVPQNLSASRPQDRQFILSSKKLLLSDSGFYLCAWSVGMNTEAFFGQGTRLTVV.

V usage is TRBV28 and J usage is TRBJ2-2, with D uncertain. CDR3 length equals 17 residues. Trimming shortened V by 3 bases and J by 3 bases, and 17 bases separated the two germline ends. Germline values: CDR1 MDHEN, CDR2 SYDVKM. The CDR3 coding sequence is TGTGCCAGCAGTTTTGAGTATCGGCCTTGGGACACCGGGGAGCTGTTTTTT. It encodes CASSFEYRPWDTGELFF.

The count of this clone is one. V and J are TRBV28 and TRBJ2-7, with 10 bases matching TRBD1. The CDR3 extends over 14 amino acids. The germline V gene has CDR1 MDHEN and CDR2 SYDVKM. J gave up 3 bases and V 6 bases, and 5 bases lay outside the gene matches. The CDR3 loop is CASRLGQGLYEQYF. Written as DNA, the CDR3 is TGTGCCAGCAGGTTGGGACAGGGGCTCTACGAGCAGTACTTC.

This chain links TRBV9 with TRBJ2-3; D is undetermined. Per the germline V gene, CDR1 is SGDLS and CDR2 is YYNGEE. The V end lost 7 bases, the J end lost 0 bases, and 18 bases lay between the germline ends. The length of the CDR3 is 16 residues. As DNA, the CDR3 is TGTGCCAGCCCCTATTCAAGACGGGTAAGCACAGATACGCAGTATTTT. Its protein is CASPYSRRVSTDTQYF.

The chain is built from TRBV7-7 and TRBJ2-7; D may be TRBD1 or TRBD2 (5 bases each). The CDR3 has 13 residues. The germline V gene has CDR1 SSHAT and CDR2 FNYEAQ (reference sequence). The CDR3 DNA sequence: TGTGCTAGCGAAACCGAGGGGTCCTACGAGCAGTACTTC. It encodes CASETEGSYEQYF. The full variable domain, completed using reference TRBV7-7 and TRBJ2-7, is GAGVSQSPRYKVTKRGQDVTLRCDPISSHATLYWYQQALGQGPEFLTYFNYEAQPDKSGLPSDRFSAERPEGSISTLTIQRTEQRDSAMYRCASETEGSYEQYFGPGTRLTVT.

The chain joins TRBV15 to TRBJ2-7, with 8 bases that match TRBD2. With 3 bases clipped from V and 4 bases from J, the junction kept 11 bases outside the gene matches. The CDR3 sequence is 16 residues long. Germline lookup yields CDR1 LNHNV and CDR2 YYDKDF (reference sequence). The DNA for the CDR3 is TGTGCCACCAGCAGTCATAGCGGGACGATCTTGTACGAGCAGTACTTC. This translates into CATSSHSGTILYEQYF.

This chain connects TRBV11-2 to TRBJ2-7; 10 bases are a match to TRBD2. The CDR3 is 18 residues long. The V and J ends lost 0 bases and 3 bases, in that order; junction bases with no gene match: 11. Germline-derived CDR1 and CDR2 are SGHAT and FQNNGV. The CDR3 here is CASSLDSRTSGLHYEQYF. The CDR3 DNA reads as TGTGCCAGCAGCTTAGATAGCAGGACTAGCGGCCTACACTACGAGCAGTACTTC.

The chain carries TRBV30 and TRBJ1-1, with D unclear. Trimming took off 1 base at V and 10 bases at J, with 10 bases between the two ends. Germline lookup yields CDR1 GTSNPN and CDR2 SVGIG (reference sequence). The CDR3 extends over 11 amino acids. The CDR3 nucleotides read TGTGCCTGGAGTGAGGAGTCCACAGCTTTCTTT. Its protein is CAWSEESTAFF.

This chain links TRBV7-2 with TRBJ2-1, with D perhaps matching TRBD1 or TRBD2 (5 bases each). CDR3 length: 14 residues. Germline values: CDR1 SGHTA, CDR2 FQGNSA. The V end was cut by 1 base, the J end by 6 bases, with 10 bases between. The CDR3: CASSLVGTSNEQFF. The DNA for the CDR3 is TGTGCCAGCAGCTTAGTCGGGACCAGCAATGAGCAGTTCTTC.

The CDR3, as DNA: TGCGCCAGCAGTCGGGACAGGGAGGGGAGGGATGAGCAGTTCTTC. Protein product: CASSRDREGRDEQFF. The J gene is TRBJ2-1, the V gene TRBV5-1, with 9 bases that match TRBD1. CDR3 length: 15 amino acids. With 5 bases clipped from V and 8 bases from J, the junction kept 11 bases outside the gene matches. The germline gives CDR1 SGHRS, CDR2 YFSETQ.

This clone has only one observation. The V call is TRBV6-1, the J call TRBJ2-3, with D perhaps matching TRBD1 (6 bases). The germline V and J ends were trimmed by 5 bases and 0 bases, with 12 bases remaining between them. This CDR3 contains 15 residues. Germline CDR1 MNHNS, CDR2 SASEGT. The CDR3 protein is CASSSRTASTDTQYF. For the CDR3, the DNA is TGTGCCAGCAGTTCTAGGACAGCTAGCACAGATACGCAGTATTTT.

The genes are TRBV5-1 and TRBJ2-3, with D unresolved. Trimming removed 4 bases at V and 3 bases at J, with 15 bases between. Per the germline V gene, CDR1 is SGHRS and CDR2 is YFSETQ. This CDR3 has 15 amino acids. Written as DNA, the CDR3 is TGCGCCAGCAGCCAAGAAGGTTTTTCGACAGATACGCAGTATTTT. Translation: CASSQEGFSTDTQYF.

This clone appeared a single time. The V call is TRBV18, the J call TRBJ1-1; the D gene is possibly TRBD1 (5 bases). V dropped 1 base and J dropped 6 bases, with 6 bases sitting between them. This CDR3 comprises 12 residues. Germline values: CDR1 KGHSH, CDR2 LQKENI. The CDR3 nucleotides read TGTGCCAGCTCACCACGGGACGCTGAAGCTTTCTTT. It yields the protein CASSPRDAEAFF.

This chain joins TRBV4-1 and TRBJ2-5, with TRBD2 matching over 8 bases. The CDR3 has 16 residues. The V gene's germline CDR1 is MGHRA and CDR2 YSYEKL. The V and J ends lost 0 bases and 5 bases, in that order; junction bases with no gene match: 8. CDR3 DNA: TGCGCCAGCAGCCAAGACGAACGGGAGGGCCGGGAGACCCAGTACTTC. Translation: CASSQDEREGRETQYF.

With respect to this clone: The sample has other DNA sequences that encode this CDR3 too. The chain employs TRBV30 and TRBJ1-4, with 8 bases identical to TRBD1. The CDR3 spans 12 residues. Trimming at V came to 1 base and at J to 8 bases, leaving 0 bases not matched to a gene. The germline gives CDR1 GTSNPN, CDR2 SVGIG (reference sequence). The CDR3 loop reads CAWSDRGEKLFF. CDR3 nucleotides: TGTGCCTGGAGTGACAGGGGGGAAAAACTGTTTTTT.

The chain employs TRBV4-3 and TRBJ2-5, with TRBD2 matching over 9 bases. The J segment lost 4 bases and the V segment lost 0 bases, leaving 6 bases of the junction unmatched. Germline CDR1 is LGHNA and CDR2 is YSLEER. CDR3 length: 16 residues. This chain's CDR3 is CASSQEGGGVIETQYF. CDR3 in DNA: TGCGCCAGCAGCCAAGAGGGCGGGGGGGTTATAGAGACCCAGTACTTC.

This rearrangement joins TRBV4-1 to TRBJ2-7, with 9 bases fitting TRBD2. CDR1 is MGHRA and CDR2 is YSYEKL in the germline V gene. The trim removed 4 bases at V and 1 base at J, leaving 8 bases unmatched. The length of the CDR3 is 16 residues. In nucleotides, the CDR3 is TGCGCCAGCAGCCCCTCAGCGGGAGGCCCGTCCTACGAGCAGTACTTC. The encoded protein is CASSPSAGGPSYEQYF.

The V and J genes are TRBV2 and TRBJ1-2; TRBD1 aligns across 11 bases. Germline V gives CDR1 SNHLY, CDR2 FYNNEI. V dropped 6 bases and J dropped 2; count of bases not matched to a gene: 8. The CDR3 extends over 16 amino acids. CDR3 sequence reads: CASSPGQGAGNYGYTF. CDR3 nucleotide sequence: TGTGCCAGCAGCCCAGGACAGGGGGCGGGAAACTATGGCTACACCTTC.